The rows below give T cell receptor beta chains drawn from one sample of a study of beta chain features in type 1 diabetes. Using immunoSEQ multiplex PCR, the repertoire was profiled, and TCRdb retains in-frame clones only, with some absent. The sample lists 400,000 to 450,000 clones, around 13% occurring once. Specimen: naive CD4+ T cells from blood. These receptors were taken from a man aged 25-45 years in good health. Both conserved end residues are part of each CDR3. The D gene is left open where the match is weak. Size values are once, few and many counts, or a class for expanded clones, and some rows have none.

J: TRBJ2-5
size: few
V: TRBV20-1
D: .
DNA: TGCAGTGCTAGCGGGGAGGAGACCCAGTACTTC
CDR3: CSASGEETQYF

J: TRBJ2-5
size: .
V: TRBV25-1
D: .
DNA: TGTGCCAGCAGTAATCCGGGGCGCGGGACCCAGTACTTC
CDR3: CASSNPGRGTQYF

J: TRBJ2-4
size: few
V: TRBV7-2
D: TRBD2
DNA: TGTGCCAGCAGCGCCTCGACTAGCTGGGACATTCAGTACTTC
CDR3: CASSASTSWDIQYF

J: TRBJ2-3
size: .
V: TRBV7-2
D: TRBD2
DNA: TGTGCCAGCAGCCACCTGACTAGCGGGAGTAGATATACGCAGTATTTT
CDR3: CASSHLTSGSRYTQYF

J: TRBJ1-3
size: .
V: TRBV4-3
D: .
DNA: TGCGCCAGCAGCCAAGTGCGGACGGTTGGAAACACCATATATTTT
CDR3: CASSQVRTVGNTIYF

J: TRBJ1-5
size: few
V: TRBV4-1
D: TRBD1
DNA: TGCGCCAGCAGCCCGCAAAAGGGACAGGGCTCGTTCAGGCCCCAGCATTTT
CDR3: CASSPQKGQGSFRPQHF

J: TRBJ2-7
size: .
V: TRBV5-1
D: TRBD1
DNA: TGCGCCAGCAGCTGGGGACAGGGGGCTTACGAGCAGTACTTC
CDR3: CASSWGQGAYEQYF

J: TRBJ2-6
size: few
V: TRBV7-9
D: TRBD1
DNA: TGTGCCAGCAGCTTGGACAGGGCTGGGGCCAACGTCCTGACTTTC
CDR3: CASSLDRAGANVLTF

J: TRBJ1-4
size: .
V: TRBV7-9
D: TRBD1
DNA: TGTGCCAGCAGCGCGGACAGGGGTGATGAAAAACTGTTTTTT
CDR3: CASSADRGDEKLFF

J: TRBJ1-4
size: few
V: TRBV29-1
D: .
DNA: TGCAGCGTTGTAGTCCGCAGTACCGCAACTAATGAAAAACTGTTTTTT
CDR3: CSVVVRSTATNEKLFF

J: TRBJ2-1
size: .
V: TRBV9
D: TRBD2
DNA: TGTGCCAGCAGCTTGACTAGCGGGAGACCAGGGAATGAGCAGTTCTTC
CDR3: CASSLTSGRPGNEQFF